This T cell receptor (beta chain) is drawn from a study of blood T cells in healthy people across ages. PCR was performed a second time for roughly 7 to 11 cycles using a sample-barcoded 5' primer and a J-beta primer mix. At least 2.5 million CDR3-containing paired-end reads were obtained per sample. TCRdb recomputed calls from the 5' RACE reads with MiXCR, one row per CDR3 protein. The sample records around 1,000,000 distinct CDR3 sequences, 20% to 25% being singletons. The germline V gene has CDR1 DFQATT and CDR2 SNEGSKA (reference sequence). Between the trimmed V and J ends, which lost 3 bases and 3 bases, there was a span of 12 bases. CDR3 length equals 14 residues. Points on this clonotype: No antigen is known for it.

Study results and caveats: Per million T cells, TCR beta diversity dropped about linearly as age rose.

In addition, the sample was reused for a study of T cells of mothers and their children. That study reports: Thymic selection, a shaping force on TCR recombination output, acts similarly in related and unrelated pairs. T cell clones that were persistent and microchimeric went undetected.

This sequence originates from a girl aged 2-10 years in good health. Specimen: blood. J is TRBJ2-1 and V is TRBV20-1, with D possibly being TRBD2 (6 bases). CDR3 residues: CSASRTNLYNEQFF. As DNA, the CDR3 is TGCAGTGCTAGCAGGACTAACCTCTACAATGAGCAGTTCTTC.